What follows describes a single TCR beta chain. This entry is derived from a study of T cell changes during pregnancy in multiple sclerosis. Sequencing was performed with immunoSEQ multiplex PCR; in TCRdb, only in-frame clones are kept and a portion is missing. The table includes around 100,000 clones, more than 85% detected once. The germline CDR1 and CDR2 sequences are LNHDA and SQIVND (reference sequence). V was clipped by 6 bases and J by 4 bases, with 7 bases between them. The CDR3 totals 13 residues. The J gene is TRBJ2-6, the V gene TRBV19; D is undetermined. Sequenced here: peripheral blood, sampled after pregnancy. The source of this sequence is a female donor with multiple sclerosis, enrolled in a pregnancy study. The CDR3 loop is CASRETGANVLTF. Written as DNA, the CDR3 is TGTGCCAGTAGGGAGACCGGGGCCAACGTCCTGACTTTC.